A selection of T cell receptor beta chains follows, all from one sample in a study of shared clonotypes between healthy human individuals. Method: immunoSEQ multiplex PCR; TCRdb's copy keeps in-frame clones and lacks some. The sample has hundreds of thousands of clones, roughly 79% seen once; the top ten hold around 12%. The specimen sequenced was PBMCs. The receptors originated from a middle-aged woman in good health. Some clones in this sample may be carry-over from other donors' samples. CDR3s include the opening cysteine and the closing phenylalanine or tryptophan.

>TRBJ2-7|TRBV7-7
CASSPGLPGVTYEQCF
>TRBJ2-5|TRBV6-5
CASSYGRTQYF
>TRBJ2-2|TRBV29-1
CSVKPGLYTGELFF
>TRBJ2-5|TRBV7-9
CASSLLAGVETQYF
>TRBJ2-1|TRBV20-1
CSAAYYNEQFF
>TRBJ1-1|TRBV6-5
CASRGIGQLNTEAFF
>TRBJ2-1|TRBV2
CASMGDFHGSNEQFF
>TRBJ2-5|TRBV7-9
CASSSGTMDQETQYF
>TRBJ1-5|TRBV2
CASSLDSNQPQHF
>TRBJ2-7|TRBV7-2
CASSRGDPGDYEQYF
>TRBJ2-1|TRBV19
CASSPWTSGLLTYNEQFF
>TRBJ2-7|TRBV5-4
CASSLEFSYEQYF
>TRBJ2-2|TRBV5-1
CASKLAGNTGELFF
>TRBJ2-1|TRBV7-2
CASSSSMARGSGRNEQFF
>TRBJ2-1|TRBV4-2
CASSQLAGHSYNEQFF
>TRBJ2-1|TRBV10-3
CAISESLRRHSYNEQFF
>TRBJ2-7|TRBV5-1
CASSLRGPGYEQYF
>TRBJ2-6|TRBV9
CASSVTGSGANVLTF
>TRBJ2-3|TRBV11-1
CASSPPRVSTDTQYF
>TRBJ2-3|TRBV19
CASSIGDGGSDTQYF
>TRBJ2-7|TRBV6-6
CASSLAQAREQYF
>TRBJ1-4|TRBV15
CATSKERGRGNEKLFF
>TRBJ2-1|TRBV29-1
CSVDSGRDNEQFF
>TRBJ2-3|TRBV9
CASSARITSGRTDTQYF
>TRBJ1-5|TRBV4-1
CASSQGQLGKPQHF
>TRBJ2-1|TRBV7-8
CASSFLGGQRNEQFF
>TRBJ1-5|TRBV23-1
CASSQMWVAQHF
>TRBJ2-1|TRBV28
CASRNRGPSSYNEQFF
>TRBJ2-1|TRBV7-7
CASSPRPSSYNEQFF
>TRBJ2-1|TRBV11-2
CASSLDRQTYNEQFF
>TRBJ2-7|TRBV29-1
CSVRAGGAGEQYF
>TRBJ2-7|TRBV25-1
CASSEWSSGASYEQYF
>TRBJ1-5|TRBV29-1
CSVEETLGQPQHF